What follows is one T cell receptor beta chain and its context. Its target is unknown. The germline gene is not matched at one end of the junction; a read error may be the cause. Other DNA variants within this sample encode the same CDR3. The data stem from a study of cytomegalovirus exposure and HLA in healthy donors. This PCR relied on a set of 60 Vbeta primers and 13 Jbeta primers. TCRdb's copy holds only in-frame clones and misses some; the assay was immunoSEQ multiplex PCR. The sample yields roughly 130,000 clones, 55% to 75% seen once. Germline CDR1 reads MGHDK; CDR2 reads SYGVNS. This CDR3 is 14 amino acids long. Study-level points and caveats: A later analysis found most CMV-associated TCR beta chains apparently HLA-restricted.

The material sequenced was PBMCs. The origin of this receptor is a man aged 25-45 years in good health and CMV-seropositive. The rearrangement links TRBV25-1 to TRBJ2-7; possibly TRBD2 for D (7 bases). The CDR3 nucleotides are TGCGCCAGCAGCAGAGCGGGGACAACCTACGAGCAGTACTTC. Translating gives CASSRAGTTYEQYF.